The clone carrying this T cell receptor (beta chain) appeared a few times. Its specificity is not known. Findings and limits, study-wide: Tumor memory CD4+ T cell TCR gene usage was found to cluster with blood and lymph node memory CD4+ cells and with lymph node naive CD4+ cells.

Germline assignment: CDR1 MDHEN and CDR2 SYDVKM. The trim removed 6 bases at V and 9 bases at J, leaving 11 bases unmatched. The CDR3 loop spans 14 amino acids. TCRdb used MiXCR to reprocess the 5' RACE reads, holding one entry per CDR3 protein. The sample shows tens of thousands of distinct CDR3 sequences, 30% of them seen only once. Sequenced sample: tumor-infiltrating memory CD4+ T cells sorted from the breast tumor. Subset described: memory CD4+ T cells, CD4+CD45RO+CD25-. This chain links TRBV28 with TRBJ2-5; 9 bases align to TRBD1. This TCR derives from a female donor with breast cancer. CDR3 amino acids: CASRGGQGIDPQYF. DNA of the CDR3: TGTGCCAGCAGGGGGGGACAGGGAATAGATCCCCAGTACTTC.